These 25 T cell receptor beta chains share one sample of origin, sequenced in a study of early stage breast cancer tumors. Assay used: immunoSEQ multiplex PCR; TCRdb lists only in-frame clones, some missing. The sample records some 72,000 clones, 70% to 85% being singletons. The source material was blood. All receptors come from a person in their sixties or seventies with breast cancer.

This clone was picked up one time. V is TRBV2 and J is TRBJ2-2, with TRBD2 identical over 9 bases. The junction had 11 bases not matched to a gene; V was cut back by 5 bases and J by 7 bases. The CDR3 is 16 amino acids. Germline loops: CDR1 SNHLY, CDR2 FYNNEI. The chain's CDR3 is CASSPTGGGAYGELFF. The CDR3 DNA is TGTGCCAGCAGTCCTACTGGCGGGGGGGCCTACGGGGAGCTGTTTTTT.

This clone has a single count. V gene TRBV6-6 combines with J gene TRBJ2-2; D remains unclear. Trimming left V 0 bases short and J 7 bases short, with 6 bases between. This CDR3 region has 13 residues. Germline CDR1 MNHNY, CDR2 SVGAGI (reference sequence). The CDR3 DNA reads TGTGCCAGCAGTTACTCTCTGGGCGGGGAGCTGTTTTTT. Protein product: CASSYSLGGELFF.

A word on this clone: The same CDR3 can be traced to other DNA sequences in this sample. The genes are TRBV19 and TRBJ2-3; the match to TRBD2 covers 13 bases. The CDR3 is 18 residues long. Germline CDR1 reads LNHDA; CDR2 reads SQIVND (reference sequence). After removal of 6 bases from V and 0 bases from J, the junction contained 9 bases not matched to a gene. In nucleotides, the CDR3 is TGTGCCAGTAGCGGGGGGACTAGCGGGACTCCCAGCACAGATACGCAGTATTTT. This codes for CASSGGTSGTPSTDTQYF. The full variable domain, rest sourced from reference TRBV19 and TRBJ2-3, is DGGITQSPKYLFRKEGQNVTLSCEQNLNHDAMYWYRQDPGQGLRLIYYSQIVNDFQKGDIAEGYSVSREKKESFPLTVTSAQKNPTAFYLCASSGGTSGTPSTDTQYFGPGTRLTVL.

This chain uses TRBV30 with TRBJ1-2; D not certain. The germline CDR1 and CDR2 sequences are GTSNPN and SVGIG (reference sequence). This CDR3 is 13 amino acids long. V lost 3 bases to trimming and J lost 2 bases, with 10 bases between them. CDR3 DNA sequence: TGTGCCTGGAGCAGGCCGAACAACTATGGCTACACCTTC. Translated, it gives CAWSRPNNYGYTF.

The chain joins TRBV10-2 to TRBJ2-1; D remains unclear. V gave up 6 bases and J gave up 7 bases, with 13 bases separating them. The length of the CDR3 is 13 residues. The germline gives CDR1 WSHSY, CDR2 SAAADI. The CDR3 loop is CASRSRRGNEQFF. The CDR3 region has the DNA TGCGCCAGCAGGTCCCGACGTGGGAATGAGCAGTTCTTC.

The V call is TRBV27, the J call TRBJ2-2; no definite D call. The length of the CDR3 is 14 residues. From germline, CDR1 is MNHEY and CDR2 SMNVEV (reference sequence). Trimming cost V 6 bases and J 0 bases, with 8 bases left between them. The CDR3 DNA sequence: TGTGCCAGCAGAGGTATGTCGAACACCGGGGAGCTGTTTTTT. Translated: CASRGMSNTGELFF.

This chain joins TRBV18 and TRBJ2-1; perhaps TRBD1 as D (5 bases). The V end was cut by 2 bases, the J end by 9 bases, with 14 bases between. Germline assignment: CDR1 KGHSH and CDR2 LQKENI. There are 14 residues in the CDR3. The CDR3 reads CASSPKSGFGEQFF. The DNA of the CDR3 is TGTGCCAGCTCACCAAAGTCAGGGTTCGGTGAGCAGTTCTTC.

This clone was found a few times. The V and J genes are TRBV2 and TRBJ1-5, with TRBD1 matching 10 bases. Trimming took 4 bases from V and 6 from J; bases not matched to a gene: 3. This CDR3 region has 14 residues. Germline V gene lookup returns CDR1 SNHLY and CDR2 FYNNEI. The CDR3 spells CASSGTGGSQPQHF. Written as DNA, the CDR3 is TGTGCCAGCAGTGGGACAGGGGGGAGTCAGCCCCAGCATTTT.

As regards this clone: A read error may produce the germline difference seen at one junction end. The rearrangement links TRBV18 to TRBJ1-1, with TRBD1 matching over 7 bases. The CDR3 sequence is 15 residues long. Germline V gene lookup returns CDR1 KGHSH and CDR2 LQKENI. The CDR3 protein is CASSPLSTGNAEAFF. As DNA, the CDR3 is TGTGCCAGCTCACCATTGTCGACAGGGAACGCTGAAGCTTTCTTT. Looking up the rest from reference TRBV18 and TRBJ1-1 gives the full variable domain: NAGVMQNPRHLVRRRGQEARLRCSPMKGHSHVYWYRQLPEEGLKFMVYLQKENIIDESGMPKERFSAEFPKEGPSILRIQQVVRGDSAAYFCASSPLSTGNAEAFFGQGTRLTVV.

The chain joins TRBV9 to TRBJ2-3; 8 positions match TRBD2. CDR1 SGDLS and CDR2 YYNGEE come from the germline V gene. The CDR3 totals 17 residues. V was pared by 4 bases and J by 1 base, with 11 bases of the junction left unmatched. CDR3 in DNA: TGTGCCAGCAGCCACCGCGGAGCGGGGGCTCGCACAGATACGCAGTATTTT. It is translated as CASSHRGAGARTDTQYF.

With regard to this clone: Additional DNA sequences in this sample encode the identical CDR3. The J gene is TRBJ1-4, the V gene TRBV7-9; 10 bases are a match to TRBD1. Trimming at V came to 4 bases and at J to 7 bases, leaving 3 bases not matched to a gene. Germline V CDR1 and CDR2: SEHNR, FQNEAQ (reference sequence). This CDR3 has 14 residues. CDR3 residues: CASSSGDRGEKLFF. CDR3 in DNA: TGTGCCAGCAGCTCCGGGGACAGGGGTGAAAAACTGTTTTTT.

This chain uses TRBV7-8 with TRBJ2-3, with a tentative D call TRBD2 (5 bases). The CDR3 spans 13 residues. Germline V CDR1 and CDR2: SGHVS, FQNEAQ. Trimming took off 5 bases at V and 5 bases at J, with 11 bases between the two ends. The CDR3 nucleotides are TGTGCCAGCAGCCCGCCCCGGGAAGATACGCAGTATTTT. Protein: CASSPPREDTQYF.

This chain connects TRBV5-1 to TRBJ2-2; 7 bases line up with TRBD1. Trimming cost V 4 bases and J 6 bases; bases outside gene matches: 9. CDR3 size: 15 residues. Germline V gene data show CDR1 as SGHRS and CDR2 as YFSETQ. The chain's CDR3 is CASSLNRGVAGELFF. The CDR3 DNA follows: TGCGCCAGCAGCCTCAACAGGGGAGTGGCCGGGGAGCTGTTTTTT.

The chain is built from TRBV28 and TRBJ2-2; D unclear. The CDR3 runs 13 residues. CDR1 is MDHEN and CDR2 is SYDVKM in the germline V gene. The ends were cut back, 2 bases at V and 7 bases at J, with 8 bases in the middle. The CDR3: CASSLGWGGELFF. The CDR3 nucleotides read TGTGCCAGCAGTTTAGGGTGGGGCGGGGAGCTGTTTTTT.

V is TRBV28 and J is TRBJ2-7, with a possible D match to TRBD1 (6 bases). This CDR3 has 15 residues. The germline V gene encodes CDR1 MDHEN and CDR2 SYDVKM. Trimming removed 3 bases at V and 2 bases at J, with 14 bases between. This chain's CDR3 is CASSFPGTLTYEQYF. CDR3 coding DNA: TGTGCCAGCAGTTTCCCCGGGACACTGACCTACGAGCAGTACTTC.

This clone has only a few counts. The chain joins TRBV30 to TRBJ1-5; D gene ambiguous. The germline V gene has CDR1 GTSNPN and CDR2 SVGIG (reference sequence). The V end was cut by 2 bases, the J end by 0 bases, with 5 bases between. The CDR3 totals 13 residues. CDR3 in amino acids: CAWSTGSNQPQHF. The CDR3 bases are TGTGCCTGGAGTACTGGTAGCAATCAGCCCCAGCATTTT.

The chain combines TRBV27 with TRBJ2-5; 7 nucleotides agree with TRBD1. The J segment lost 5 bases and the V segment lost 6 bases, leaving 9 bases of the junction unmatched. The CDR3 is 14 residues long. Germline CDR1 MNHEY, CDR2 SMNVEV (reference sequence). The CDR3 sequence: CASSGTGARETQYF. In DNA form, the CDR3 reads TGTGCCAGCAGCGGAACAGGGGCCAGGGAGACCCAGTACTTC.

The genes are TRBV9 and TRBJ2-7; a possible D gene is TRBD2 (6 bases). CDR3 length equals 12 residues. The V and J ends lost 10 bases and 6 bases respectively, with 17 bases between them. Germline V gives CDR1 SGDLS, CDR2 YYNGEE. The CDR3 spells CAAGSPSSEQYF. The CDR3 DNA sequence: TGTGCCGCGGGAAGTCCCTCCAGCGAGCAGTACTTC.

The V call is TRBV6-1, the J call TRBJ2-1; D tentatively reads TRBD1 or TRBD2 (5 bases each). The CDR3 covers 13 residues. Germline V gives CDR1 MNHNS, CDR2 SASEGT. Deletions cut 3 bases from V and 4 bases from J, with 7 bases between. CDR3 in DNA: TGTGCCAGCAGTGAGGGACCATACAATGAGCAGTTCTTC. This gives the protein CASSEGPYNEQFF.

The J gene is TRBJ2-3, the V gene TRBV6-6; D unclear. The length of the CDR3 is 12 residues. Trimming removed 6 bases from V and 0 bases from J, with 4 bases in between. Germline CDR1 MNHNY, CDR2 SVGAGI (reference sequence). The CDR3, as DNA: TGTGCCAGCAGCTCCAGCACAGATACGCAGTATTTT. This encodes CASSSSTDTQYF.

J is TRBJ2-1 and V is TRBV5-1; 12 bases agree with TRBD1. The CDR3 is 15 residues long. With 4 bases clipped from V and 9 bases from J, the junction kept 8 bases outside the gene matches. Germline CDR1 reads SGHRS; CDR2 reads YFSETQ. The CDR3 DNA is TGCGCCAGCAGCCCGGGACAGGGGGCTAGTGGTGAGCAGTTCTTC. Its translation: CASSPGQGASGEQFF.

The V gene is TRBV7-3, the J gene TRBJ2-3; D unclear. V lost 4 bases to trimming and J lost 2 bases, with 7 bases between them. The CDR3 is made up of 13 amino acids. Per the germline V gene, CDR1 is SGHTA and CDR2 is FQGTGA. The CDR3: CASSSQVTDTQYF. The CDR3 nucleotides are TGTGCCAGCAGCTCCCAGGTCACAGATACGCAGTATTTT.

The V and J genes are TRBV10-3 and TRBJ1-5; 7 bases line up with TRBD1. Trimming at V came to 3 bases and at J to 7 bases, leaving 9 bases not matched to a gene. CDR3 size: 15 residues. Germline CDR1 ENHRY, CDR2 SYGVKD. DNA for the CDR3: TGTGCCATCAGTGAACAAGGGGGCCGGGGGCAGCCCCAGCATTTT. Translated, it gives CAISEQGGRGQPQHF.

In this sample, this clone turned up once. The chain is built from TRBV9 and TRBJ2-2, with D unresolved. The CDR3 is made up of 13 amino acids. V was pared by 4 bases and J by 7 bases, with 11 bases between. The germline gives CDR1 SGDLS, CDR2 YYNGEE. The CDR3 sequence: CASSPRWGGELFF. The DNA for the CDR3 is TGTGCCAGCAGCCCCCGGTGGGGCGGGGAGCTGTTTTTT.

The V and J genes are TRBV6-5 and TRBJ2-3; 7 bases fit TRBD1. CDR1 and CDR2 from the germline V gene are MNHEY and SVGAGI. Trimming took 4 bases from V and 0 from J; bases not matched to a gene: 4. This CDR3 is built from 15 residues. The chain's CDR3 is CASSSTGSSTDTQYF. The CDR3 DNA sequence: TGTGCCAGCAGTTCGACAGGGTCGAGCACAGATACGCAGTATTTT.